This T cell receptor beta chain emerged from a study of cytomegalovirus exposure and HLA in healthy donors. Notes on this clone: Its antigen is as yet unknown.

60 Vbeta and 13 Jbeta primers were used in PCR. Profiling relied on immunoSEQ multiplex PCR, and the TCRdb table lists in-frame clones only, not all of them. The profile shows approximately 190,000 clones, about 70% of them singletons. Trimming took off 6 bases at V and 2 bases at J, with 16 bases between the two ends. The CDR3 consists of 14 residues. Per the germline V gene, CDR1 is SQVTM and CDR2 is ANQGSEA. Study results and caveats: Common viral pathogens seemed to be connected with several of the most significant clusters, according to a later analysis.

The clonotype comes from a woman aged 30 to 39 in good health and CMV-seronegative. The chain recombines TRBV29-1 with TRBJ1-1, with D maybe TRBD1 (6 bases). Sample: PBMCs. The DNA of the CDR3 is TGCAGCGTCGCCCGGACAGTATACAACACTGAAGCTTTCTTT. Amino acid sequence: CSVARTVYNTEAFF.